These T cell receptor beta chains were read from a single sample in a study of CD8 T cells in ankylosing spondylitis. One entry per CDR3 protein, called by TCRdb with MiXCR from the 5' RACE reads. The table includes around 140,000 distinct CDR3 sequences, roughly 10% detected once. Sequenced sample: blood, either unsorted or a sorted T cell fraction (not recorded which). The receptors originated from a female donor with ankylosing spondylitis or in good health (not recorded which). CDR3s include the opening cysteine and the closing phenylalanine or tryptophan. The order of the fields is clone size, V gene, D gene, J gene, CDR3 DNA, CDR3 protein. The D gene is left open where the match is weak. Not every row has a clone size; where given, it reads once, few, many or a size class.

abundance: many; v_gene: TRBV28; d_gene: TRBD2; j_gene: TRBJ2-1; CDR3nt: TGTGCCGGTGGACTAGCGGGGGGAAATGAGCAGTTCTTC; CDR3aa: CAGGLAGGNEQFF
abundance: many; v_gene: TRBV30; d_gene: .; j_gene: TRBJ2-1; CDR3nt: TGTGCCTGGAGTTTGGCGGAGCGCTACAATGAGCAGTTCTTC; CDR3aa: CAWSLAERYNEQFF
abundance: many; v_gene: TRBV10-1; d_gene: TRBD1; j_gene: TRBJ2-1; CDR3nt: TGCGCCAGCTCGACAGGGCCCAACAATGAGCAGTTCTTC; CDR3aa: CASSTGPNNEQFF
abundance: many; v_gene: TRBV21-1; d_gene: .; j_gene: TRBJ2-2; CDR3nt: TGTGCCAGCAGCAAAGTGGGAGGTAGCGGGGCCACCGGGGAGCTGTTTTTT; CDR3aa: CASSKVGGSGATGELFF
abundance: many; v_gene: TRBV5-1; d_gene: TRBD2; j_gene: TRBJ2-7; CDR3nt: TGCGCCAGCAGCGAGGTAGGGACTAGCAGGTACGAGCAGTACTTC; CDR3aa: CASSEVGTSRYEQYF
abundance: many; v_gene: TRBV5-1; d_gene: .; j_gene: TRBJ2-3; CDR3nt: TGCGCCAGCAGCTTGGGGCAGGGACCAGATACGCAGTATTTT; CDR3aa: CASSLGQGPDTQYF
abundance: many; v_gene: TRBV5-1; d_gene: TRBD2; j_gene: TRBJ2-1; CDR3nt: TGCGCCAGCAGCTTTCCCCCCTTCAGCGGGGGGTCTGAGCAGTTCTTC; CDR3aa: CASSFPPFSGGSEQFF
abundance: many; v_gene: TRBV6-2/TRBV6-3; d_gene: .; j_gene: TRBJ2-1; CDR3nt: TGTGCCAGCAGTTACCGCGGATACAATGAGCAGTTCTTC; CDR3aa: CASSYRGYNEQFF
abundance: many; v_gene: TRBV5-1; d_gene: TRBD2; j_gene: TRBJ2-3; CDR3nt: TGCGCCAGCAGCTTTGGACTAGGAAGGAGCACAGATACGCAGTATTTT; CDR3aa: CASSFGLGRSTDTQYF
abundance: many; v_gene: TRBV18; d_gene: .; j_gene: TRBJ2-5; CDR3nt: TGTGCCAGCTCGCGCCAAGAGACCCAGTACTTC; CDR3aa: CASSRQETQYF
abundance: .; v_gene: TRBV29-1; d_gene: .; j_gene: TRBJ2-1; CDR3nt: TGCAGCGCCTCGGCCACCTCCCTGGTGAATGAGCAGTTCTTC; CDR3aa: CSASATSLVNEQFF
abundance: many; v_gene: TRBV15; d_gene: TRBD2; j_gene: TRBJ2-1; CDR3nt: TGTGCCACCAGCAGGGGCGGGACTAGCGGGAGTAGAAATGAGCAGTTCTTC; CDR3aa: CATSRGGTSGSRNEQFF
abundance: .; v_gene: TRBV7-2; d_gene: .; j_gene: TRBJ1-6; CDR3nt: TGTGCCAGCAGCCCCCGAATTGATGGGTGGAATTCACCCCTCCACTTT; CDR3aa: CASSPRIDGWNSPLHF
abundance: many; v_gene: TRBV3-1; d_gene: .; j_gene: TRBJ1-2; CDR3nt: TGTGCCAGCAGCCAGGGACTTCGAGGGAACTATGGCTACACCTTC; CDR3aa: CASSQGLRGNYGYTF
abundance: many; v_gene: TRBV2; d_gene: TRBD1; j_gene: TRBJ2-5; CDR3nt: TGTGCCAGCAATGCCCCTGGACAGGGGTTGTTGGAGACCCAGTACTTC; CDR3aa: CASNAPGQGLLETQYF
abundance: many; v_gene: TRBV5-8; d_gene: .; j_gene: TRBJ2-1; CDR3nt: TGTGCCAGCAGCTTAAAGGGGAATGAGCAGTTCTTC; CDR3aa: CASSLKGNEQFF
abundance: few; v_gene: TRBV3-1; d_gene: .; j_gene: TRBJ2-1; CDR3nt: TGTGCCTGCTGCCAAGCCGGCTTTTCAAACTCCTACAATGAGCAGTTCTTC; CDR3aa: CACCQAGFSNSYNEQFF
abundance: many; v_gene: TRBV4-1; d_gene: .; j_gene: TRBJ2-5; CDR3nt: TGCGCCAGCAGCCAAGATCATAGTTTATGGGAGACCCAGTACTTC; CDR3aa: CASSQDHSLWETQYF
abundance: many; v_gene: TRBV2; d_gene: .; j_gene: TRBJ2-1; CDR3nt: TGTGCCAGCAGTGATAGCAGATACAATGAGCAGTTCTTC; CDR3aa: CASSDSRYNEQFF
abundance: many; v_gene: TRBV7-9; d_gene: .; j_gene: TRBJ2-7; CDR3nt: TGTGCCAGCAGCCCCGGTTCCTACGAGCAGTACTTC; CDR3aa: CASSPGSYEQYF
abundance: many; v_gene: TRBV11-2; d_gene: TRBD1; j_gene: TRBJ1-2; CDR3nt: TGTGCCAGCAGCTTGCTGGACAGGGGAAGTGGCTACACCTTC; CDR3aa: CASSLLDRGSGYTF
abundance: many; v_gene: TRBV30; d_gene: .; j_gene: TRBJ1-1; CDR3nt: TGTGCCTGGATAGGTGGCGCTGAAGCTTTCTTT; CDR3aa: CAWIGGAEAFF
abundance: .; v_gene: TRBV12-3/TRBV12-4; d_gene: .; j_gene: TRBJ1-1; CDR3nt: TGTGCCAGCAACTTTGGGAGGGACACTGAAGCTTTCTTT; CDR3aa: CASNFGRDTEAFF
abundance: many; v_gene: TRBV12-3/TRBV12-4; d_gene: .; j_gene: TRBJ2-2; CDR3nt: TGTGCCAGCAGTTTTGTGGGAGAATTTGCCGGGGAGCTGTTTTTT; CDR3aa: CASSFVGEFAGELFF
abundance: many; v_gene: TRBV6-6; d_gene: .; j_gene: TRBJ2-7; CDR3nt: TGTGCCAGCAGTTCGGACACCGGTTCCTACGAGCAGTACTTC; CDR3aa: CASSSDTGSYEQYF
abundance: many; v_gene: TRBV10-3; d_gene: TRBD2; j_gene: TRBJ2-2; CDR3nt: TGTGCCATCAGTGGCGGGAGGGAGTTGAACACCGGGGAGCTGTTTTTT; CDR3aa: CAISGGRELNTGELFF
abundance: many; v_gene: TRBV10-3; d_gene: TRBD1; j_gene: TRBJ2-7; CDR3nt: TGTGCCATCTGGACAGGGGGCGCCTCCCACGAGCAGTACTTC; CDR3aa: CAIWTGGASHEQYF
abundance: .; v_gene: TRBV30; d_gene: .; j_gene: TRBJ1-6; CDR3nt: TGTGCCTGGAGTCCACCGGGACCCTATGAGTCACCCTTCCACTTT; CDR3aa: CAWSPPGPYESPFHF
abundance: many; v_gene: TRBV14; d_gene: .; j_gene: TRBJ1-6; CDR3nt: TGTGCCAGCAGCCCGCCAGAGCGATCAGCACCCCTCCACTTT; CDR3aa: CASSPPERSAPLHF
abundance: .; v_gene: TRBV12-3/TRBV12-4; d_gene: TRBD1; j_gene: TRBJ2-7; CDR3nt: TGTGCCAGCAATCCGGCGGACAGGTTCCACGAGCAGTACTTC; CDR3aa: CASNPADRFHEQYF
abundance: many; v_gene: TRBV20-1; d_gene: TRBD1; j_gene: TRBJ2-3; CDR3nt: TGCAGTGCTAGGCTGGGACAGGGACGCACAGATACGCAGTATTTT; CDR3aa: CSARLGQGRTDTQYF
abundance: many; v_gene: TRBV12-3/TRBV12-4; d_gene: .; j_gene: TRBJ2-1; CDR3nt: TGTGCCAGCAGCAGTAGGGATGAGCAGTTCTTC; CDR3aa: CASSSRDEQFF
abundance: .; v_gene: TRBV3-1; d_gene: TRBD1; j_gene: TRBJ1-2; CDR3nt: TGTGCCAGCAGCCGAAAAGGACAGGGGCCAGGTGGCTACACCTTC; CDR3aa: CASSRKGQGPGGYTF
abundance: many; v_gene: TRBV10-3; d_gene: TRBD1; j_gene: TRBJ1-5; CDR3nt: TGTGCCATCAGTGAGGGGGACAGGGGCACAGGCAATCAGCCCCAGCATTTT; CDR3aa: CAISEGDRGTGNQPQHF
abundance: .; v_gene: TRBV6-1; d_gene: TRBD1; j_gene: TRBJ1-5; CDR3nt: TGTGCCAGCAGAAGGACAGGGGGCGTTCAGCCCCAGCATTTT; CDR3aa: CASRRTGGVQPQHF
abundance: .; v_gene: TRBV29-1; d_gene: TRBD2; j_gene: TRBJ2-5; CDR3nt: TGCAGCGTTGAAAACCCCGCGGGAGGGCGTGTAGAGACCCAGTACTTC; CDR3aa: CSVENPAGGRVETQYF
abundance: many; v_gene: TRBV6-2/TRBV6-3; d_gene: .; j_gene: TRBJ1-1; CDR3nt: TGTGCCAGCAGGACGGAATCTGAAGCTTTCTTT; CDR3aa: CASRTESEAFF
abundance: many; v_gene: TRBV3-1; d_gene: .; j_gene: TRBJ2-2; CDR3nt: TGTGCCAGCAGCCAAGAGGACAGGAACACCGGGGAGCTGTTTTTT; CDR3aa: CASSQEDRNTGELFF